The 19 T cell receptor beta chains below all came from one sample that was sequenced in a study of graft-versus-host responses after intestinal transplantation. Graft tissue was processed to release intraepithelial and lamina propria lymphocytes. Sequencing used immunoSEQ multiplex PCR; TCRdb keeps in-frame clones, though not all of them. The sample has approximately 15,000 clones, over 60% seen once; the top ten hold 3% to 4.5%. Sample: ileum tissue, taken roughly 28 days after intestinal transplant. The receptors here all came from a human patient who received an intestinal transplant, so some T cells may come from the graft donor.

The CDR3 loop is CASSEAQGWIGGRDEQYV. Here the CDR3 DNA reads TGTGCCAGCAGTGAAGCGCAGGGGTGGATAGGGGGCAGGGACGAGCAGTACGTC. This sequence joins TRBV6-1 and TRBJ2-7, with 7 bases that match TRBD1. Trimming removed 0 bases from V and 5 bases from J; junction bases left unmatched: 16. The CDR3 spans 18 residues. The germline CDR1 and CDR2 sequences are MNHNS and SASEGT.

This clone was observed a few times. CDR3 sequence reads: CAISGQGVNTEAFF. CDR3 in DNA: TGTGCCATCAGTGGACAGGGGGTGAACACTGAAGCTTTCTTT. The rearrangement links TRBV10-3 to TRBJ1-1; 9 bases are a match to TRBD1. This CDR3 is 14 amino acids long. CDR1 ENHRY and CDR2 SYGVKD come from the germline V gene. The V segment lost 4 bases and the J segment 0 bases; nucleotides outside the gene matches: 0.

The chain recombines TRBV2 with TRBJ1-3; 12 bases are shared with TRBD1. The CDR3 has 14 amino acids. V was clipped by 6 bases and J by 8 bases; unmatched bases: 5. Germline V lookup: CDR1 SNHLY, CDR2 FYNNEI. The CDR3 sequence is CASSSWDRGHTIYF. The CDR3 DNA reads TGTGCCAGCAGCTCCTGGGACAGGGGGCACACCATATATTTT.

The chain has TRBV7-6 and TRBJ1-6; D is perhaps TRBD1 (5 bases). Per the germline V gene, CDR1 is SGHVS and CDR2 is FNYEAQ. V was clipped by 8 bases and J by 10 bases, with 15 bases between them. The CDR3 spans 13 residues. CDR3 nucleotide sequence: TGTGCCAGCGGCGAAGGTGGGGGGTCACCCCTCCACTTT. Amino acid sequence: CASGEGGGSPLHF.

The rearrangement links TRBV7-5 to TRBJ2-7; the table's D call of TRBD2 was not tested on the DNA. TRBV7-5 is deemed a pseudogene. This CDR3 is 17 amino acids long. CDR3 DNA sequence: TGTGCCAGAAGCTTTTTTATTGGGAGTAAAAGCTCCTACGAGCAGTACGTC. Amino acid sequence: CARSFFIGSKSSYEQYV.

This clone has only one observation. V and J are TRBV5-1 and TRBJ2-1, with D possibly being TRBD1 (5 bases). V dropped 4 bases and J dropped 3 bases, with 11 bases sitting between them. CDR1 and CDR2 (germline): SGHRS, YFSETQ. The CDR3 sequence is 14 residues long. CDR3 sequence: CASSTRQYYNEQFF. The CDR3 nucleotides are TGCGCCAGCAGCACCAGACAGTACTACAATGAGCAGTTCTTC.

The CDR3 DNA is TGTGCCAGCAGCCCAAAGGACAGACGAACCAGTGGTGGCTACACCTTC. Its protein product is CASSPKDRRTSGGYTF. The chain carries TRBV7-8 and TRBJ1-2, with D perhaps TRBD1 (6 bases). This CDR3 has 16 amino acids. The V and J ends lost 5 bases and 7 bases respectively, with 23 bases between them. Looked up from germline, CDR1 is SGHVS and CDR2 is FQNEAQ.

The chain combines TRBV25-1 with TRBJ2-7; TRBD1 agrees at 7 bases. In germline, CDR1 is MGHDK, CDR2 SYGVNS. Trimming at V came to 10 bases and at J to 4 bases, leaving 10 bases not matched to a gene. The CDR3 contains 13 residues. The DNA of the CDR3 is TGTGCCACCGAGGAGACAGGGTCGTACGAGCAGTACGTC. It is translated as CATEETGSYEQYV.

The gene calls are TRBV4-3 and TRBJ2-2; a weak D match, TRBD2 (6 bases). Germline V gene data show CDR1 as LGHNA and CDR2 as YSLEER. Trimming left V 2 bases short and J 1 base short, with 11 bases between. The CDR3 covers 16 residues. CDR3 amino acids: CASSQSEGLNTGELFF. As DNA, the CDR3 is TGCGCCAGCAGCCAAAGCGAGGGACTGAACACCGGGGAGCTGTTTTTT.

The CDR3 sequence is CASSISAGGPGEQFF. The CDR3 bases are TGTGCCAGTAGTATCTCAGCGGGGGGTCCCGGGGAGCAGTTCTTC. The genes are TRBV19 and TRBJ2-1; 9 positions agree with TRBD2. Germline trimming cut 3 bases from V and 10 bases from J; bases unmatched to any gene: 10. Germline V gives CDR1 LNHDA, CDR2 SQIVND (reference sequence). CDR3 length: 15 residues.

The rearrangement links TRBV29-1 to TRBJ1-2, with 7 nucleotides matching TRBD1. From germline, CDR1 is SQVTM and CDR2 ANQGSEA. The junction had 10 bases not matched to a gene; V was cut back by 7 bases and J by 2 bases. The CDR3 is 14 residues long. The CDR3 bases are TGCAGCGCCCAAGGGGGCAGCGCGAACTATGGCTACACCTTC. Translation: CSAQGGSANYGYTF.

The V and J genes are TRBV6-5 and TRBJ1-1; possible D gene TRBD1, 5 bases. The CDR3 totals 15 residues. From germline, CDR1 is MNHEY and CDR2 SVGAGI. The V and J ends lost 1 base and 4 bases respectively, with 13 bases between them. This chain's CDR3 is CASSYLPGDFTEAFF. The CDR3 DNA is TGTGCCAGCAGTTACTTACCCGGGGACTTCACTGAAGCTTTCTTT.

The genes are TRBV11-3 and TRBJ2-5, with TRBD2 matching 12 bases. The germline V gene has CDR1 SGHNT and CDR2 YENEEA. J was trimmed by 5 bases and V by 5 bases; bases with no gene match: 3. The CDR3 is made up of 14 amino acids. In DNA, the CDR3 is TGTGCCAGCAGCCGGACTAGCGGGGCGGAGACCCAGTACTTC. This gives the protein CASSRTSGAETQYF.

This chain links TRBV11-3 with TRBJ2-1, with 7 bases lining up with TRBD1. This CDR3 region has 14 residues. The V gene's germline CDR1 is SGHNT and CDR2 YENEEA. Germline trimming cut 5 bases from V and 5 bases from J; bases unmatched to any gene: 6. For the CDR3, the DNA is TGTGCCAGCAGCCCCCGACAGGGTGACAATGAGCAGTTCTTC. It encodes CASSPRQGDNEQFF.

The CDR3 spells CASSLVYGGQPQHF. The CDR3 DNA sequence: TGTGCCAGCAGCTTAGTCTACGGGGGGCAGCCCCAGCATTTT. The V gene is TRBV7-2, the J gene TRBJ1-5; tentatively, D is TRBD1 (5 bases). Germline loops: CDR1 SGHTA, CDR2 FQGNSA. The CDR3 extends over 14 amino acids. The V gene lost 1 base and the J gene lost 7 bases, with 11 bases spanning the gap.

The chain uses TRBV9 and TRBJ2-1; 10 bases are a match to TRBD2. V trimming: 0 bases; J trimming: 6 bases; junction bases outside the gene matches: 3. The CDR3 covers 15 residues. CDR1 is SGDLS, CDR2 YYNGEE, per germline. Here the CDR3 reads CASSVAIAGGNEQFF. The CDR3 coding sequence is TGTGCCAGCAGCGTAGCAATAGCGGGAGGCAATGAGCAGTTCTTC.

The rearrangement joins TRBV9 to TRBJ2-3; TRBD2 matches 9 bases. V lost 1 base and J lost 1; bases outside the gene matches: 1. Germline CDR1 and CDR2: SGDLS and YYNGEE. CDR3 length: 15 residues. CDR3 amino acids: CASSVRTSGTDTQYF. The DNA for the CDR3 is TGTGCCAGCAGCGTAAGGACTAGCGGCACAGATACGCAGTATTTT.

DNA of the CDR3: TGTGCCAGCAGGCCAGGGTATTCTGGAAACACCATATATTTT. It is translated as CASRPGYSGNTIYF. The genes are TRBV7-9 and TRBJ1-3; D might be TRBD1 (5 bases). Trimming shortened V by 6 bases and J by 1 base, and 10 bases separated the two germline ends. The CDR3 covers 14 residues. CDR1 is SEHNR and CDR2 is FQNEAQ in the germline V gene (reference sequence).

By its share, this clone is medium-sized (0.01 to 0.1%). The chain links TRBV7-6 to TRBJ2-5; D possibly corresponds to TRBD1 (6 bases). This CDR3 is built from 18 residues. CDR1 and CDR2 (germline): SGHVS, FNYEAQ. The V end was cut by 5 bases, the J end by 6 bases, with 28 bases between. This chain's CDR3 is CASSPAPLSRGAGKTQYF. CDR3 coding DNA: TGTGCCAGCAGCCCTGCCCCCCTGTCCAGGGGCGCAGGAAAGACCCAGTACTTC.